Presented here are 19 T cell receptor beta chains from one specimen sequenced in a study of CD8 T cells in Susac syndrome. It was with random hexamers that about 0.45 to 1 ug RNA was reverse transcribed. From the immunoSEQ multiplex PCR reads, TCRdb called clonotypes with MiXCR, one entry per CDR3 protein. The repertoire holds some 450,000 distinct CDR3 sequences, around 83% seen once, with 0.12% in the top ten. The specimen was CD8+ T cells from PBMCs. The receptors originated from a human donor with multiple sclerosis.

CDR3 region: CASSLTGGTRGYTF. In DNA, the CDR3 is TGTGCCAGCAGTTTGACAGGCGGGACTCGGGGCTACACCTTC. The chain is built from TRBV12-3 or TRBV12-4 and TRBJ1-2; tentative D call: TRBD1 (6 bases). V lost 3 bases, J lost 8 bases, and 16 bases lay in between. CDR3 size: 14 residues.

This clonotype was seen a single time. The chain employs TRBV11-2 and TRBJ1-1; D call uncertain. V gave up 9 bases and J gave up 3 bases, with 14 bases separating them. The CDR3 runs to 13 residues. Germline V gene lookup returns CDR1 SGHAT and CDR2 FQNNGV. CDR3 nucleotides: TGTGCCAGTACTTGGGGTGGGGACACTGAAGCTTTCTTT. Its translation: CASTWGGDTEAFF.

V gene TRBV18 combines with J gene TRBJ2-1; TRBD1 agrees at 8 bases. CDR1 and CDR2 (germline): KGHSH, LQKENI. There are 22 residues in the CDR3. V lost 1 base, J lost 3 bases, and 23 bases stayed unmatched. Written as DNA, the CDR3 is TGTGCCAGCTCACCACTTTACTACATCGAGAATACCGGGACAGGAAACTACAATGAGCAGTTCTTC. This translates into CASSPLYYIENTGTGNYNEQFF.

V and J are TRBV11-2 and TRBJ2-7; 7 bases agree with TRBD1. Germline-derived CDR1 and CDR2 are SGHAT and FQNNGV. The CDR3 runs 16 residues. The trim removed 4 bases at V and 5 bases at J, leaving 14 bases unmatched. The CDR3 sequence is CASSSPRQGISHEQYF. The DNA for the CDR3 is TGTGCCAGCAGCTCCCCCCGACAGGGTATTTCCCACGAGCAGTACTTC. Looking up the rest from reference TRBV11-2 and TRBJ2-7 gives the full variable domain: EAGVAQSPRYKIIEKRQSVAFWCNPISGHATLYWYQQILGQGPKLLIQFQNNGVVDDSQLPKDRFSAERLKGVDSTLKIQPAKLEDSAVYLCASSSPRQGISHEQYFGPGTRLTVT.

This clonotype was recorded only once. The chain combines TRBV5-6 with TRBJ1-2; D is ambiguous. The V end lost 3 bases, the J end lost 7 bases, and 10 bases lay between the germline ends. This CDR3 region has 12 residues. From germline, CDR1 is SGHDT and CDR2 YYEEEE. The CDR3 sequence: CASSSGLLGYTF. The CDR3 DNA reads as TGTGCCAGCAGCTCCGGGCTTCTTGGCTACACCTTC.

The chain recombines TRBV6-4 with TRBJ2-6; D remains ambiguous. The ends were cut back, 5 bases at V and 0 bases at J, with 8 bases in the middle. The CDR3 runs to 15 residues. The germline gives CDR1 MRHNA, CDR2 SNTAGT. The CDR3 sequence is CASSNHSSGANVLTF. DNA of the CDR3: TGTGCCAGCAGTAATCACAGCTCTGGGGCCAACGTCCTGACTTTC.

This clonotype has just one count. The chain employs TRBV27 and TRBJ1-2; D uncertain. The V end lost 3 bases, the J end lost 8 bases, and 13 bases lay between the germline ends. The CDR3 spans 13 residues. CDR1 is MNHEY, CDR2 SMNVEV, per germline (reference sequence). The CDR3 sequence is CASSFSLGEGYTF. CDR3 sequence (DNA): TGTGCCAGCAGTTTCTCCCTCGGGGAGGGCTACACCTTC.

The chain has TRBV7-8 and TRBJ2-1; no clear D gene. There are 16 residues in the CDR3. The V end was cut by 1 base, the J end by 6 bases, with 16 bases between. Per the germline V gene, CDR1 is SGHVS and CDR2 is FQNEAQ. The CDR3 DNA reads as TGTGCCAGCAGCTTAGAAGCGTCTGCCACGGGCAATGAGCAGTTCTTC. Translation: CASSLEASATGNEQFF.

The DNA of the CDR3 is TGTGCCAGCAGTTTACTTAGCGGGATAGAGACAGATACGCAGTATTTT. Its translation: CASSLLSGIETDTQYF. This chain links TRBV27 with TRBJ2-3, with 8 bases identical to TRBD2. CDR1 is MNHEY, CDR2 SMNVEV, per germline (reference sequence). The CDR3 extends over 16 amino acids. V shed 2 bases and J 3 bases; nucleotides not matched to a gene: 7.

The rearrangement uses TRBV10-2 and TRBJ2-7, with D hard to call. Deletions cut 3 bases from V and 5 bases from J, with 14 bases between. The CDR3 contains 14 residues. The germline V gene has CDR1 WSHSY and CDR2 SAAADI. The DNA of the CDR3 is TGCGCCAGCAGTGACTTGGGATATCGGGACGAGCAGTACTTC. Translated, it gives CASSDLGYRDEQYF.

This chain uses TRBV28 with TRBJ2-1; D ambiguous. Trimming stripped 5 bases from V and 3 bases from J, with 14 bases between. In germline, CDR1 is MDHEN, CDR2 SYDVKM. CDR3 length: 15 residues. The CDR3 loop reads CASSDLVYSYNEQFF. The CDR3 bases are TGTGCCAGCAGTGATCTAGTTTATAGCTACAATGAGCAGTTCTTC.

V is TRBV20-1 and J is TRBJ1-2; 7 bases match TRBD1. The CDR3 sequence is 13 residues long. Germline V CDR1 and CDR2: DFQATT, SNEGSKA (reference sequence). V was pared by 4 bases and J by 2 bases, with 4 bases of the junction left unmatched. Here the CDR3 DNA reads TGCAGTGCTATCCAACAGGGGAACTATGGCTACACCTTC. It specifies CSAIQQGNYGYTF.

The gene calls are TRBV11-2 and TRBJ2-1, with TRBD2 matching over 12 bases. J was trimmed by 8 bases and V by 5 bases; bases with no gene match: 13. The CDR3 loop spans 17 amino acids. Per germline, CDR1 SGHAT and CDR2 FQNNGV. CDR3 DNA: TGTGCCAGCAGCATCGGGGCTAGCGGGAGGGTGGAGGATGAGCAGTTCTTC. Translating it yields CASSIGASGRVEDEQFF.

Turning to this clonotype: Being one base from a much bigger clone, this may be a read error. This chain joins TRBV5-6 and TRBJ1-1, with unresolved D. The CDR3 loop spans 12 amino acids. Between the trimmed V and J ends, which lost 1 base and 3 bases, there was a span of 4 bases. Germline CDR1 SGHDT, CDR2 YYEEEE. CDR3 DNA: TGTGCCAGCAGCTTGATGGACACTGAAGCTTTCTTT. Encoded protein: CASSLMDTEAFF.

In nucleotides, the CDR3 is TGTGCCAGCAGCTCACCAATCGGGCGAGCCCACTACAATGAGCAGTTCTTC. Translation gives CASSSPIGRAHYNEQFF. V usage is TRBV11-3 and J usage is TRBJ2-1, with unresolved D. Germline-derived CDR1 and CDR2 are SGHNT and YENEEA. V shed 4 bases and J shed 3 bases, with 19 bases lying between them. The CDR3 totals 17 residues.

The chain is built from TRBV6-1 and TRBJ2-7; 7 bases are shared with TRBD1. Germline V gives CDR1 MNHNS, CDR2 SASEGT. The V segment lost 1 base and the J segment 5 bases; nucleotides outside the gene matches: 8. This CDR3 is 15 amino acids long. The CDR3 reads CASSEVETGYDEQYF. CDR3 DNA: TGTGCCAGCAGTGAAGTCGAGACAGGGTACGACGAGCAGTACTTC.

The V call is TRBV27, the J call TRBJ2-1, with D possibly TRBD1 on 5 matching bases. The length of the CDR3 is 14 residues. The V gene lost 7 bases and the J gene lost 4 bases, with 14 bases spanning the gap. Germline V gives CDR1 MNHEY, CDR2 SMNVEV (reference sequence). CDR3 nucleotides: TGTGCCAGCAAAAGGGGCGCAGGGTACAATGAGCAGTTCTTC. Protein product: CASKRGAGYNEQFF.

J is TRBJ1-2 and V is TRBV14; D uncertain. Germline loops: CDR1 SGHDN, CDR2 FVKESK. This CDR3 has 14 residues. Deletions cut 4 bases from V and 4 bases from J, with 13 bases between. In nucleotides, the CDR3 is TGTGCCAGCAGCCCAATGAACTTCTTCTATGGCTACACCTTC. Translating gives CASSPMNFFYGYTF.

This clonotype was seen once. V and J are TRBV7-3 and TRBJ2-2, with D perhaps matching TRBD2 (5 bases). The germline V gene encodes CDR1 SGHTA and CDR2 FQGTGA. This CDR3 spans 17 amino acids. The V end was cut by 5 bases, the J end by 0 bases, with 16 bases between. Here the CDR3 reads CASSPRPGDTNTGELFF. For the CDR3, the DNA is TGTGCCAGCAGCCCAAGGCCCGGGGATACGAACACCGGGGAGCTGTTTTTT.